The rows below give T cell receptor beta chains drawn from one sample of a study of T cells in Graves' hyperthyroidism and ophthalmopathy. MiXCR was run by TCRdb on the multiplex PCR reads, yielding one entry per CDR3 protein. The data show over 650,000 distinct CDR3 sequences, 16% seen once. Sequenced: blood. Receptors originate from a man in his late teens or twenties with Graves' hyperthyroidism. The CDR3 runs from the conserved cysteine through the conserved F or W.

V gene	J gene	CDR3 protein
TRBV5-1	TRBJ2-2	CASSSGLYLANTGELFF
TRBV27	TRBJ2-1	CASSPSLAGGPPEQFF
TRBV6-1	TRBJ2-5	CASRPFGEGEETRYF
TRBV29-1	TRBJ2-7	CSVEGAGTSGYEQYF
TRBV7-7	TRBJ2-5	CASSILAGGGQETQYF
TRBV20-1	TRBJ2-1	CSAQDREYNEQFF
TRBV7-8	TRBJ2-7	CASSFRLVAEQYF
TRBV28	TRBJ2-1	CASGLPPFF
TRBV7-9	TRBJ2-5	CASSPPGKTQYF
TRBV12-3/TRBV12-4	TRBJ2-7	CASSLSALAGGYEQYF